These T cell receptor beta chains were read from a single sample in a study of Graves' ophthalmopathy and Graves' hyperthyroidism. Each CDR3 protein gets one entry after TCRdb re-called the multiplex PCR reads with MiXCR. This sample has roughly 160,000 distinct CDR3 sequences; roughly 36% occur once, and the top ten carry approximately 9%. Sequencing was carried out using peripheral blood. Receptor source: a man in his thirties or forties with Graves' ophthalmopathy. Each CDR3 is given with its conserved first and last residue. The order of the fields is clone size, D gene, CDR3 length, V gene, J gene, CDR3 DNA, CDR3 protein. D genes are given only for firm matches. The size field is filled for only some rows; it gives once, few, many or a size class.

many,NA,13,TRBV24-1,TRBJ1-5,TGTGCCACCGGAGAGGCAGGGAATCAGCCCCAGCATTTT,CATGEAGNQPQHF
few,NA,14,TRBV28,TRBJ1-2,TGTGCCAGCAGAACTCCGGGACGGGCGTATGGCTACACCTTC,CASRTPGRAYGYTF
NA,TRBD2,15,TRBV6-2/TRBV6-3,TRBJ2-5,TGTGCCAGCAGTTACGGTGGACTAGCGGGGGAGACCCAGTACTTC,CASSYGGLAGETQYF
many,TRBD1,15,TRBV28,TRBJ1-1,TGTGCCAGCCCCTCATCTGGGACAGGGGTTACTGAAGCTTTCTTT,CASPSSGTGVTEAFF
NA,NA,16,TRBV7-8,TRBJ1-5,TGTGCCAGCAGCTTAGCGGGAGGGTTTCGCAATCAGCCCCAGCATTTT,CASSLAGGFRNQPQHF
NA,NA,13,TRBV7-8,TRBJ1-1,TGTGCCAGCAGCACCTCCTCATGGGTGGCAGCTTTCTTT,CASSTSSWVAAFF
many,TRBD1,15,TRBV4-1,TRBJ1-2,TGCGCCAGCAGCCCTTACAGGGGGCTGGACTATGGCTACACCTTC,CASSPYRGLDYGYTF
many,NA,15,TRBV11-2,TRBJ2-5,TGTGCCAGCAGCTTAGAGGGGTCCCCTTGGGAGACCCAGTACTTC,CASSLEGSPWETQYF
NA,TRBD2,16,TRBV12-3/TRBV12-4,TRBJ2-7,TGTGCCAGCAGTATTGCGGGAGGGCCCGCATCATACGAGCAGTACTTC,CASSIAGGPASYEQYF
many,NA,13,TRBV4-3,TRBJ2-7,TGCGCCAGCAGCCAAGCTCTCAACAGCGAGCAGTACTTC,CASSQALNSEQYF
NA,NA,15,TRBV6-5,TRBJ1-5,TGTGCCAGCAGTAACCGGGAGGACGGGAATCAGCCCCAGCATTTT,CASSNREDGNQPQHF
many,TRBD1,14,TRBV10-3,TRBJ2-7,TGTGCCATCAGCGAGGGACAGGGCGCCTACGAGCAGTACTTC,CAISEGQGAYEQYF
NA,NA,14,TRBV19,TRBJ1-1,TGTGCCAGTAGTATCGGTCTAACAAACACTGAAGCTTTCTTT,CASSIGLTNTEAFF
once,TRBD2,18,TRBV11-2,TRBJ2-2,TGTGCCAGCAGCTTATGGTCACTAGCGGGAGCGAGCACCGGGGAGCTGTTTTTT,CASSLWSLAGASTGELFF
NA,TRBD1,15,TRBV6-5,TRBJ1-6,TGTGCCAGCAGTTGGAGGGGGCGGGTATGGTCACCCCTCCACTTT,CASSWRGRVWSPLHF
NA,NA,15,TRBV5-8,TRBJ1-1,TGTGCCAGCAGCTTGGGAGGCAGGCTAGGGACTGAAGCTTTCTTT,CASSLGGRLGTEAFF
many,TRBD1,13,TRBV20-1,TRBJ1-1,TGCAGTGCGCTCGGACAGGGTGGCACTGAAGCTTTCTTT,CSALGQGGTEAFF
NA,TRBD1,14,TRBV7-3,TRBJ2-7,TGTGCCAGCAGCTGGACAGGGCAAACCTACGAGCAGTACTTC,CASSWTGQTYEQYF
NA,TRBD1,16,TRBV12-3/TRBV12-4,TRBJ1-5,TGTGCCAGCAGTGACGTGCTTGGGACAGTCAATCAGCCCCAGCATTTT,CASSDVLGTVNQPQHF
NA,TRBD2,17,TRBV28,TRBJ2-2,TGTGCCAGCAGTACACGCCCGCTAGCGGGAGGGCCCGGGGAGCTGTTTTTT,CASSTRPLAGGPGELFF
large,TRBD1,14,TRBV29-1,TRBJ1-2,TGCAGCGTTGAATGGTGGACAGGGTACTATGGCTACACCTTC,CSVEWWTGYYGYTF
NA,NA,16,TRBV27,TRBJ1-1,TGTGCCAGCAGTTCCCCACTGGGGGGCCTGAACACTGAAGCTTTCTTT,CASSSPLGGLNTEAFF
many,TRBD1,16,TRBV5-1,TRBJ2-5,TGCGCCAGCAGCTTCGTGCGCCGACAGGGGATAGAGACCCAGTACTTC,CASSFVRRQGIETQYF
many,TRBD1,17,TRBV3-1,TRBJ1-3,TGTGCCAGCAGCCATGAAACAGGGGGCTTCACTGGAAACACCATATATTTT,CASSHETGGFTGNTIYF
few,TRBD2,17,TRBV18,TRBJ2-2,TGTGCCAGCTCACCCGCACTAGCGGGAGGGCGCCCCGGGGAGCTGTTTTTT,CASSPALAGGRPGELFF
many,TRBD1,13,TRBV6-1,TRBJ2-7,TGTGCCAGCATTGGGACAGGGGTCTACGAGCAGTACTTC,CASIGTGVYEQYF
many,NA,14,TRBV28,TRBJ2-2,TGTGCCAGCAGTTTTTTGGGGGGCCCCGAGGAGCTGTTTTTT,CASSFLGGPEELFF
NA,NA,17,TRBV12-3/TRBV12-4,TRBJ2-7,TGTGCCAGCAGTCCCCGGGACTCAGGGTGGGGGTCCTACGAGCAGTACTTC,CASSPRDSGWGSYEQYF
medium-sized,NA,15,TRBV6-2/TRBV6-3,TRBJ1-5,TGTGCCAGCACCCCCCAGGAGGACTCTAATCAGCCCCAGCATTTT,CASTPQEDSNQPQHF
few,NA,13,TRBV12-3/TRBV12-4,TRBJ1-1,TGTGCCAGCAGATCAGGGTTGAACACTGAAGCTTTCTTT,CASRSGLNTEAFF
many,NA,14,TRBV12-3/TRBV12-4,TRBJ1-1,TGTGCCAGCAGTTTAGCGCGGGTAAACACTGAAGCTTTCTTT,CASSLARVNTEAFF
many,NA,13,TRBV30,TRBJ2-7,TGTGCCTGGAGTGATCTGGGTCACTACGAGCAGTACTTC,CAWSDLGHYEQYF
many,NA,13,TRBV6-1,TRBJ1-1,TGTGCTGTTATTCCGAACGGGGTAGCTGAAGCTTTCTTT,CAVIPNGVAEAFF
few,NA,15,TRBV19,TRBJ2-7,TGTGCCAGTAGCCCTTCGTCTAGAGGTTGGGGTCGGCAGTACTTC,CASSPSSRGWGRQYF
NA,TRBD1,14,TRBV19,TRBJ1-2,TGTGCCAGTAGCCGACAGGGCCAGGACTATGGCTACACCTTC,CASSRQGQDYGYTF
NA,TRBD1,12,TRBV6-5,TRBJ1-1,TGTGCCATCAGTTCACAGGGGGCAAGAGCTTTCTTT,CAISSQGARAFF
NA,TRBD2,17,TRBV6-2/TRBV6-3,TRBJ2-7,TGTGCCAGCAGTTGGAACCCAGAAGTGCGGGAGACGGGGGAGCAGTACTTC,CASSWNPEVRETGEQYF
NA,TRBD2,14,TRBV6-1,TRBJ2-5,TGTGCCAGCAGTCTAGCGGGATCGGGTGAGACCCAGTACTTC,CASSLAGSGETQYF
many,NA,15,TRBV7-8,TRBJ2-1,TGTGCCAGCAGCCTAAGCGGAATCTCCTACAATGAGCAGTTCTTC,CASSLSGISYNEQFF
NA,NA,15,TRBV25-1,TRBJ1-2,TGTGCCAGCAGTGATCCTGGGGTTGGGCACCATGGCTACACCTTC,CASSDPGVGHHGYTF
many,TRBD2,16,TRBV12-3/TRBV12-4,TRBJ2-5,TGTGCCAGCACCGCCTTTGACCAGCGGGGACAAGAGACCCAGTACTTC,CASTAFDQRGQETQYF
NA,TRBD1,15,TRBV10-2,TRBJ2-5,TGCGCCAGCAGAGTAGACAGGGGGCAGGGGGAGACCCAGTACTTC,CASRVDRGQGETQYF
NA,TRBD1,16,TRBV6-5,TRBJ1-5,TGTGCCAGCAGTCATCGACAGGGTACGATCTATCAGCCCCAGCATTTT,CASSHRQGTIYQPQHF
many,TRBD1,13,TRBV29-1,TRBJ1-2,TGCAGCGTCCGGGACAGGGGGCTATATGGCTACACCTTC,CSVRDRGLYGYTF
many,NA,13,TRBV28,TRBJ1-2,TGTGCCAGCAGTTACACCTTTAACTATGGCTACACCTTC,CASSYTFNYGYTF
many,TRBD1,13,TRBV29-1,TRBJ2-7,TGCAGCGTTGTGGGGACAGGCCCCTACGAGCAGTACTTC,CSVVGTGPYEQYF
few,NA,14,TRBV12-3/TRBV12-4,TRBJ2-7,TGTGCCAGCAGTTTAGACAGAAACTCCCACGAGCAGTACTTC,CASSLDRNSHEQYF
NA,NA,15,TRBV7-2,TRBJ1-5,TGTGCCAGCAGCTTAGGAAGGGCGATGGGTCAGCCCCAGCATTTT,CASSLGRAMGQPQHF
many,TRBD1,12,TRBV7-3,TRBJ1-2,TGTGCCAGCAGCTTCCAGGGGGACGGCTACACCTTC,CASSFQGDGYTF
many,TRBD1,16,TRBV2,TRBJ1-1,TGTGCCAGCAGTGATTGGGACAGGGGGTGGAACACTGAAGCTTTCTTT,CASSDWDRGWNTEAFF
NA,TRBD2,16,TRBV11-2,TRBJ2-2,TGTGCCAGCAGCTTTTCGGGACTAGCGTCCACCGGGGAGCTGTTTTTT,CASSFSGLASTGELFF
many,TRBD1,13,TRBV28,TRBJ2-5,TGTGCCAGCAACCAGGGGGCCGGAGAGACCCAGTACTTC,CASNQGAGETQYF
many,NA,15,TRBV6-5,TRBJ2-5,TGTGCCAGCAGTTCCAGCCACGGGCGCCAAGAGACCCAGTACTTC,CASSSSHGRQETQYF